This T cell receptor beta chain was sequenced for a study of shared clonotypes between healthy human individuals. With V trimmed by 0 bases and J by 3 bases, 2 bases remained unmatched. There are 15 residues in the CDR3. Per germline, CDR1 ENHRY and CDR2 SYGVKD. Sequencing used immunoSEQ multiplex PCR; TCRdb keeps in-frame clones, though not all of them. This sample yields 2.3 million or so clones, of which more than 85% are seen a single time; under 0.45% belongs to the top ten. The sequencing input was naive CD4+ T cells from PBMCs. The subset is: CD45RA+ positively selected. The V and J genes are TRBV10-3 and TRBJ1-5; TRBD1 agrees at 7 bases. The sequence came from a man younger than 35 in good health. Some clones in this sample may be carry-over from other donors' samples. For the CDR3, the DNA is TGTGCCATCAGTGAGTCGGGGACAGTCAATCAGCCCCAGCATTTT. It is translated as CAISESGTVNQPQHF.